This TCR beta chain was recovered during a study of T cells in Graves' hyperthyroidism and ophthalmopathy. Exclusions: uncontrolled infection, other autoimmune disease, pregnancy, lactation. Each 10 ml fresh peripheral blood draw supplied the PBMCs. In its sample, this clonotype was seen many times. Using RNA transcripts as the source, TCR beta CDR3 regions were amplified. In the first-round RT-PCR of the TCR CDR3, the HTBI primer set was used. Each CDR3 protein is one row after TCRdb ran MiXCR on the multiplex PCR reads. The sample lists 400,000 to 550,000 distinct CDR3 sequences, around 24% seen once, with about 10% in the top ten. This CDR3 has 15 residues. Germline assignment: CDR1 MNHEY and CDR2 SVGAGI. V gave up 6 bases and J gave up 0 bases, with 9 bases separating them.

The TCR sequence derives from a woman between 25 and 40 years old with Graves' ophthalmopathy. Sequencing was done on a sample of blood. The rearrangement links TRBV6-5 to TRBJ2-6; D call uncertain. The CDR3 DNA reads as TGTGCCAGCAGCGCAAAGTCCTCTGGGGCCAACGTCCTGACTTTC. As protein: CASSAKSSGANVLTF.